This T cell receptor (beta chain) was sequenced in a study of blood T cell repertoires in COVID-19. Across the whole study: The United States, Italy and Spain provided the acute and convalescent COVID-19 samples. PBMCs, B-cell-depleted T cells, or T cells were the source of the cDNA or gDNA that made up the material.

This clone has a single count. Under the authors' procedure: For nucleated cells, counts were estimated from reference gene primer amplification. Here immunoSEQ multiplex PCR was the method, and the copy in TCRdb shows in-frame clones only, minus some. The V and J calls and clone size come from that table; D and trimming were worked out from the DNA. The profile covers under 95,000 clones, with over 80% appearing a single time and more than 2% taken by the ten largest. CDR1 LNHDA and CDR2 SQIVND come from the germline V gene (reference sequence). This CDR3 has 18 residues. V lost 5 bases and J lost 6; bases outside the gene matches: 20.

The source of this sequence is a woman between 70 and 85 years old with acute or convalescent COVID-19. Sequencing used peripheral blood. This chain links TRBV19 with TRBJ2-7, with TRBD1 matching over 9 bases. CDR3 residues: CASSSTWTVPGQGSEQYF. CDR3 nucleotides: TGTGCCAGTAGTTCCACCTGGACTGTCCCGGGACAGGGATCCGAGCAGTACTTC.